This T cell receptor beta chain was identified during a study of blood T cell repertoires in COVID-19. Trimming removed 0 bases at V and 6 bases at J, with 12 bases between. This CDR3 has 14 residues. Germline V gives CDR1 SGHRS, CDR2 YFSETQ. The table came from immunoSEQ multiplex PCR; TCRdb's copy has only in-frame clones and leaves some out. This repertoire shows 130,000 to 150,000 clones, roughly 85% found once; its top ten account for roughly 8%. The sequenced sample was peripheral blood. V gene TRBV5-1 combines with J gene TRBJ1-2, with D possibly being TRBD1 (5 bases). The receptor was isolated from a woman aged 60 to 75 with COVID-19, enrolled during active disease. This chain's CDR3 is CASSLAQGADGYTF. The CDR3 DNA follows: TGCGCCAGCAGCTTGGCCCAAGGGGCGGATGGCTACACCTTC.